This T cell receptor beta chain was documented in a study of blood T cell repertoires in COVID-19. In the study overall: Samples taken during acute and convalescent COVID-19 were collected in the United States, Italy and Spain. T cells, B-cell-depleted T cells, or PBMCs provided the cDNA or gDNA that served as material.

Study processing details: Reference gene primer amplification gave estimated nucleated cell counts. Assay: immunoSEQ multiplex PCR; the TCRdb copy retains only in-frame clones and omits some. From that table come the V and J calls and clone size; the DNA was used to work out D and trimming. The data show about 66,000 clones, with around 84% seen just once and 6.9% held by the top ten. Per germline, CDR1 SGHRS and CDR2 YFSETQ. The CDR3 sequence is 16 residues long. V lost 6 bases, J lost 7 bases, and 13 bases stayed unmatched. This clonotype originated in a man between 50 and 59 years old with active COVID-19. This sequence joins TRBV5-1 and TRBJ1-2, with 12 bases that match TRBD1. Sequenced sample: peripheral blood. The CDR3 DNA follows: TGCGCCAGCACCCCAACCCAGGGACAGGGGGCGCGTGGCTACACCTTC. As protein: CASTPTQGQGARGYTF.